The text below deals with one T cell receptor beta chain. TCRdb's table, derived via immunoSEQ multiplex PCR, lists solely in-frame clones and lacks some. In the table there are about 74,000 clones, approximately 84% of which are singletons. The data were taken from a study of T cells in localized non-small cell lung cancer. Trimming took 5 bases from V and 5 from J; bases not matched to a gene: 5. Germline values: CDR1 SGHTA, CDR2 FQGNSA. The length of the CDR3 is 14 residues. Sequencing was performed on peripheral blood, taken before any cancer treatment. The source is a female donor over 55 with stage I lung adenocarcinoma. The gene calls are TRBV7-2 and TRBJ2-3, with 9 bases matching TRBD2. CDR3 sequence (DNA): TGTGCCAGCAGCCCCCTACTAGCGGGAGATACGCAGTATTTT. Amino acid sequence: CASSPLLAGDTQYF.